These T cell receptor beta chains were read from a single sample in a study of cytotoxic CD8 clonotypes in ibrutinib-treated CLL. The assay was immunoSEQ multiplex PCR, and TCRdb's table has in-frame clones only and misses some. The sample lists around 15,000 clones; approximately 71% were seen once. The sequences come from PBMCs, collected before ibrutinib treatment. The receptors derive from a human donor with chronic lymphocytic leukemia. The CDR3 runs from the conserved cysteine through the conserved F or W. The order of the fields is J gene, V gene, D gene, clone size, CDR3 DNA, CDR3 protein. D genes are given only for firm matches. Clone size appears in some rows only: once, few, many, or a class for an expanded clone.

TRBJ1-5	TRBV6-6	-	few	TGTGCCAGCAGTTACCCCCAAGGGAGCAATCAGCCCCAGCATTTT	CASSYPQGSNQPQHF
TRBJ2-5	TRBV28	-	-	TGTGCCAGCAGACGGACAGTACAAGAGACCCAGTACTTC	CASRRTVQETQYF
TRBJ1-1	TRBV4-1	-	-	TGCGCCAGCAGCCAAGCTGGACAGTATGAATACGGGAACACTGAAGCTTTCTTT	CASSQAGQYEYGNTEAFF
TRBJ2-1	TRBV23-1	-	few	TGCGCCAGCAGTCTGGACAGTGGATACAATGAGCAGTTCTTC	CASSLDSGYNEQFF
TRBJ2-3	TRBV7-2	TRBD2	-	TGTGCCAGCAGTATCGGGCGGGGGGCCACAGATACGCAGTATTTT	CASSIGRGATDTQYF
TRBJ2-1	TRBV7-2	-	-	TGTGCCAGCAGCTTAATGTCCGGGTACAATGAGCAGTTCTTC	CASSLMSGYNEQFF
TRBJ1-1	TRBV30	-	-	TGTGCCTGGACCAGGAGCTTGAACACTGAAGCTTTCTTT	CAWTRSLNTEAFF
TRBJ2-5	TRBV19	TRBD2	-	TGTGCCAGTAGTCCCCAGCGGGGGCCCCAAGAGACCCAGTACTTC	CASSPQRGPQETQYF
TRBJ2-7	TRBV6-1	TRBD2	-	TGTGCCAGCAGTGGCCTAGCGGGGTACGAGCAGTACTTC	CASSGLAGYEQYF
TRBJ1-1	TRBV30	TRBD1	few	TGTGCCTGGAAGGGACAGGCTTACATGAACACTGAAGCTTTCTTT	CAWKGQAYMNTEAFF
TRBJ2-3	TRBV4-2	-	-	TGTGCCAGCAGCCAATCAACAGGTTCAGGTACGCAGTATTTT	CASSQSTGSGTQYF
TRBJ2-5	TRBV9	TRBD2	-	TGTGCCAGCAGCGCAGAAAGCGGGGGAGAGACCCAGTACTTC	CASSAESGGETQYF
TRBJ2-2	TRBV7-8	-	-	TGTGCCAGCAGCCCAGGAGGAGGGCTTCCCCCCGGGGAGCTGTTTTTT	CASSPGGGLPPGELFF
TRBJ1-1	TRBV20-1	-	-	TGCAGTGCTAGCAAGAACACTGAAGCTTTCTTT	CSASKNTEAFF
TRBJ1-3	TRBV2	-	-	TGTGCCAGCAGTGAAAGGGGGTTTGGATCTGGAAACACCATATATTTT	CASSERGFGSGNTIYF
TRBJ2-1	TRBV29-1	TRBD1	-	TGCAGCGCGGACAGGGGGTATGAGCAGTTCTTC	CSADRGYEQFF
TRBJ1-6	TRBV12-2	-	-	TGTGCAAGTCGCTTCCCGGGGGTCGGTAATAATTCACCCCTCCACTTT	CASRFPGVGNNSPLHF
TRBJ2-1	TRBV29-1	TRBD2	-	TGCAGCGTCTCGAGGGCGGGGGGTTCCTACAATGAGCAGTTCTTC	CSVSRAGGSYNEQFF
TRBJ1-1	TRBV4-3	-	-	TGCGCCAGCAGCCAAGAACAGGGATTAGAGAACACTGAAGCTTTCTTT	CASSQEQGLENTEAFF
TRBJ2-1	TRBV5-4	TRBD2	-	TGTGCCAGCAGCTTGGGCCTAGCGGGGGCCCTCTCCTACAATGAGCAGTTCTTC	CASSLGLAGALSYNEQFF
TRBJ2-7	TRBV18	-	-	TGTGCCAGCTCACCACCGGGGGGCGGTAGGTCCTACGAGCAGTACTTC	CASSPPGGGRSYEQYF
TRBJ2-5	TRBV30	-	-	TGTGCCTGGAGTGCGCGGAGGGGGGGCTTCCAAGAGACCCAGTACTTC	CAWSARRGGFQETQYF
TRBJ2-7	TRBV6-6	-	-	TGTGCCAGCAGTTACACCCCCAGGGCCTACGAGCAGTACTTC	CASSYTPRAYEQYF
TRBJ1-3	TRBV7-3	-	-	TGTGCCAGCAGCGCAAGGCCCCCCGGCTCTGGAAACACCATATATTTT	CASSARPPGSGNTIYF
TRBJ1-6	TRBV28	-	-	TGTGCCACCGGAGGCAGCCATTCACCCCTCCACTTT	CATGGSHSPLHF
TRBJ2-1	TRBV5-1	-	-	TGCGCCAGCAGCTTGCTGGGGGACTCCTACAATGAGCAGTTCTTC	CASSLLGDSYNEQFF
TRBJ2-2	TRBV9	TRBD2	-	TGTGCCAGCAGCGTAGGTTGGCTAGCGGCCCTCACCGGGGAGCTGTTTTTT	CASSVGWLAALTGELFF
TRBJ2-7	TRBV5-1	TRBD1	few	TGCGCCAGCAGCTTGCTTGGGACAGGGGGCTACTACGAGCAGTACTTC	CASSLLGTGGYYEQYF
TRBJ1-1	TRBV10-1	-	once	TGCGCCAGCAGTGAGTCCAGAGTCACTGAAGCTTTCTTT	CASSESRVTEAFF
TRBJ2-7	TRBV6-1	-	-	TGTGCCAGCAGATATGGTTACGAGCAGTACTTC	CASRYGYEQYF
TRBJ2-7	TRBV9	-	-	TGTGCCAGCAGCGTAGCTGACAGATCCTACGAGCAGTACTTC	CASSVADRSYEQYF
TRBJ2-2	TRBV7-8	-	medium-sized	TGTGCCAGCAGCTGGGGCACTAGCTCCACCGGGGAGCTGTTTTTT	CASSWGTSSTGELFF
TRBJ1-2	TRBV19	TRBD1	once	TGTGCCAGTAGTCCTCCCTCAGGGGGGGCGCGAGGCTACACCTTC	CASSPPSGGARGYTF
TRBJ2-3	TRBV5-1	TRBD1	-	TGCGCCAGCAGCTTAGGACAGGGGAAGTATTTT	CASSLGQGKYF
TRBJ2-6	TRBV23-1	-	-	TGCGCCAGCAGTCACCCGGTGTCTGGGGCCAACGTCCTGACTTTC	CASSHPVSGANVLTF
TRBJ2-1	TRBV4-1	-	-	TGTGCCAGCAGCTCCAGCGGAATAAGCTCCTACAATGAGCAGTTCTTC	CASSSSGISSYNEQFF
TRBJ2-7	TRBV6-1	TRBD2	-	TGTGCCAGCAGTGAGCTTAGCGGGGGCGTTTACGAGCAGTACTTC	CASSELSGGVYEQYF
TRBJ2-4	TRBV2	-	-	TGTGCCAGCAGTGAAGCACAGACGATTGCAGGGAGGTTCATTCAGTACTTC	CASSEAQTIAGRFIQYF
TRBJ1-3	TRBV6-5	-	-	TGTGCCAGCAAGGGGAGTCACTCTGGAAACACCATATATTTT	CASKGSHSGNTIYF
TRBJ2-1	TRBV7-3	TRBD1	few	TGTGCCAGCAGTTACCTAGGGACAGGGTCAGGTGAGCAGTTCTTC	CASSYLGTGSGEQFF
TRBJ2-5	TRBV9	-	-	TGTGCCAGCAGCGGTGGGGGCGGGGGCCTGCAAGAGACCCAGTACTTC	CASSGGGGGLQETQYF
TRBJ1-1	TRBV25-1	TRBD1	few	TGTGCCAGCAGTCGGGATGGACAGGGTCGTTTCGCTGAAGCTTTCTTT	CASSRDGQGRFAEAFF
TRBJ1-6	TRBV18	-	-	TGTGCCAGCTCACAGTTGGGCAGGGCGGAATCACCCCTCCACTTT	CASSQLGRAESPLHF
TRBJ1-5	TRBV18	-	-	TGTGCCAGCTCACCACCGAATCAGCCCCAGCATTTT	CASSPPNQPQHF
TRBJ1-5	TRBV6-1	-	-	TGTGCCAGCAGTGAATCGAAACACCAGCCCCAGCATTTT	CASSESKHQPQHF
TRBJ1-5	TRBV6-5	TRBD1	few	TGTGCCAGCAGTTACTCAGGACAGGGCGGTCAGCCCCAGCATTTT	CASSYSGQGGQPQHF
TRBJ1-2	TRBV23-1	TRBD1	-	TGCGCCAGCAGTCATCAGGGAAGGACAGGGGGCGGTCGCGGCTATGGCTACACCTTC	CASSHQGRTGGGRGYGYTF
TRBJ2-7	TRBV5-5	TRBD1	few	TGTGCCAGCAGCTTGGGCGGGACAGGGCAGTACGAGCAGTACTTC	CASSLGGTGQYEQYF
TRBJ2-3	TRBV7-3	-	few	TGTGCCAGCAGCGACCCGGGACGCACAGATACGCAGTATTTT	CASSDPGRTDTQYF
TRBJ2-7	TRBV6-6	TRBD1	few	TGTGCCAGCAGCCGGGACAGGGACTACGAGCAGTACTTC	CASSRDRDYEQYF
TRBJ1-4	TRBV6-1	-	-	TGTGCCAGTGGAGGGGGAAGTAATGAAAAACTGTTTTTT	CASGGGSNEKLFF